This paragraph covers one T cell receptor (beta chain) sequence. Antigen unknown. This sample is part of a study of T cells in Graves' hyperthyroidism and ophthalmopathy. Study-level points and caveats: A model of 13 V-J features distinguished ophthalmopathy from stable hyperthyroidism.

CDR3 length equals 13 residues. Trimming shortened V by 10 bases and J by 4 bases, and 17 bases separated the two germline ends. CDR1 and CDR2 (germline): LNHDA, SQIVND (reference sequence). The PBMCs studied were ones that came from about 10 ml fresh peripheral blood. Using RNA transcripts as the source, TCR beta CDR3 regions were amplified. A first-round RT-PCR of the TCR CDR3 used the HTBI primer set. MiXCR, applied by TCRdb to the multiplex PCR reads, yields one record per CDR3 protein. The repertoire holds over 350,000 distinct CDR3 sequences, with about 14% as singletons. The clonotype originates from a man over 45 with Graves' ophthalmopathy. Sequencing was done on a sample of blood. This chain links TRBV19 with TRBJ2-7, with a possible D match to TRBD1 (7 bases). CDR3 amino acids: CATQGGWAYEQYF. For the CDR3, the DNA is TGTGCCACCCAGGGGGGTTGGGCTTACGAGCAGTACTTC.